The present T cell receptor beta chain was sequenced within a study of shared clonotypes between healthy human individuals. The CDR3 covers 13 residues. Unmatched junction bases numbered 12, after V lost 8 bases and J lost 9 bases. CDR1 and CDR2 (germline): MGHDK, SYGVNS. Here immunoSEQ multiplex PCR was the method, and the copy in TCRdb shows in-frame clones only, minus some. The sample has under 2,500,000 clones, 90% to 96% seen once. The sequencing sample was made of naive CD4+ T cells sorted from blood. Subset indicated: CD45RA+ positively selected. The receptor was isolated from a man aged 18 to 30 in good health. The V and J genes are TRBV25-1 and TRBJ2-7, with 8 bases fitting TRBD1. The CDR3 nucleotides read TGTGCCAGCCTGGGACAGGAGGACCAGGGGCAGTACTTC. Translated: CASLGQEDQGQYF.